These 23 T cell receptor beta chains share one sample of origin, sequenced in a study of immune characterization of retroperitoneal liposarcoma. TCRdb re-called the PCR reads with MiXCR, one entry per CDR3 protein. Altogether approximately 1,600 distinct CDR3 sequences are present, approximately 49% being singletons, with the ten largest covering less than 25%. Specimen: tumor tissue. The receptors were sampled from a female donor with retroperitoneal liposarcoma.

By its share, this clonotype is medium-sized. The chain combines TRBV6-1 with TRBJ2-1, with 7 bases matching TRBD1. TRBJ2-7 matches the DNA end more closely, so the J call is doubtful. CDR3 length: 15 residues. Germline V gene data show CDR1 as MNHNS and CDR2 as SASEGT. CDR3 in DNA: TGTGCCAGCAGTGAGAGTACAGGGGTCGGCTACGAGCAGTACTTC. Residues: CASSESTGVGYEQYF.

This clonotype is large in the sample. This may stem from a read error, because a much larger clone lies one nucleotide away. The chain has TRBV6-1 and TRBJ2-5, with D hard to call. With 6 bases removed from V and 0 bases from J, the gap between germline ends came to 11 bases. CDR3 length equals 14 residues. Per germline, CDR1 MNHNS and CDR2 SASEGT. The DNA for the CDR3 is TGTGCCAGCAGCACAAGTTGGTACCAAGAGACCCAGTACTTC. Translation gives CASSTSWYQETQYF.

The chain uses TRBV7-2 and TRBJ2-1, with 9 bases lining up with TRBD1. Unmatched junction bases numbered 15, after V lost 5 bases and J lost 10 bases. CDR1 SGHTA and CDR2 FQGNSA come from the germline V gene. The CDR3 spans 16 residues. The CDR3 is CASSALHRGLDYEQFF. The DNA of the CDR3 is TGTGCCAGCAGCGCCCTCCACAGGGGGCTTGACTACGAGCAGTTCTTC.

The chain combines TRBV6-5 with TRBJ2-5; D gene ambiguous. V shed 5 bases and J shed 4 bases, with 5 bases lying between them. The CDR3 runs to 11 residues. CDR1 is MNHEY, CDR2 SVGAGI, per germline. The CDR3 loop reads CASSDRETQYF. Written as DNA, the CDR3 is TGTGCCAGCAGTGACCGAGAGACCCAGTACTTC.

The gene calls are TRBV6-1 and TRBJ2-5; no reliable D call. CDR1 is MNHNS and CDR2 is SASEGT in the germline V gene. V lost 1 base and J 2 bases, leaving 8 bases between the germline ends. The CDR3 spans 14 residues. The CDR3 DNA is TGTGCCAGCAGTGAAGGGTGGGAACAAGAGACCCAGTACTTC. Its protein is CASSEGWEQETQYF.

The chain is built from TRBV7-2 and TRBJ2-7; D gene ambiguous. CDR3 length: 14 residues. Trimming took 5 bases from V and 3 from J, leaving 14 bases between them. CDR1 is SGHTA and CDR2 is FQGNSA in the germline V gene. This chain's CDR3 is CASSPTGQNYEQYF. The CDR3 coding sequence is TGTGCCAGCAGCCCGACGGGTCAAAACTACGAGCAGTACTTC.

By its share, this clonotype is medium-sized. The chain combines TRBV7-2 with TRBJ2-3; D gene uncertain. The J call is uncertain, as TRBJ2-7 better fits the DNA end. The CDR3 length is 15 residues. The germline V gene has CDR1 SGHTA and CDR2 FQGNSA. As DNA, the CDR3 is TGTGCCAGCAGCTTAGACCCGGGTAGCTTCAGCGAGCAGTACTTC. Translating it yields CASSLDPGSFSEQYF.

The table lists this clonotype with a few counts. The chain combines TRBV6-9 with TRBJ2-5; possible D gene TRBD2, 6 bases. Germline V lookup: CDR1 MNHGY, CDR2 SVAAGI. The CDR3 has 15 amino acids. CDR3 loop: CAILRNPGVVETQYF. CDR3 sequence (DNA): TGTGCGATCCTCCGGAACCCGGGGGTGGTGGAGACCCAGTACTTC.

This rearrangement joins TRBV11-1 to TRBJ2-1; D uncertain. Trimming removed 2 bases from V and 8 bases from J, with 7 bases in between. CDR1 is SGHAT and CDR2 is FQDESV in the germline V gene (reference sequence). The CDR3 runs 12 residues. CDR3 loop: CASSLNEDEQFF. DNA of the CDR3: TGTGCCAGCAGCTTAAATGAGGATGAGCAGTTCTTC.

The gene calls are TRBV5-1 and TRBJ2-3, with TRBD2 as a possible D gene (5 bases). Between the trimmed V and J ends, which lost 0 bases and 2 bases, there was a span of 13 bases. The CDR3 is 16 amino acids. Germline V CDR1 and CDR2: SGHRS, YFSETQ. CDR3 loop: CASSLELGVNTDTQYF. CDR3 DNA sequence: TGCGCCAGCAGCTTGGAATTGGGAGTCAACACAGATACGCAGTATTTT.

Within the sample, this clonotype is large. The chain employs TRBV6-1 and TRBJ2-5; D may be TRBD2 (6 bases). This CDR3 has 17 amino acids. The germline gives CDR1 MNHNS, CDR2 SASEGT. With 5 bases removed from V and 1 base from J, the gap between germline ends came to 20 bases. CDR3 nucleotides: TGTGCCAGCAGTCTGGATGGAGGGGCCCTCTCCCAAGAGACCCAGTACTTC. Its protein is CASSLDGGALSQETQYF.

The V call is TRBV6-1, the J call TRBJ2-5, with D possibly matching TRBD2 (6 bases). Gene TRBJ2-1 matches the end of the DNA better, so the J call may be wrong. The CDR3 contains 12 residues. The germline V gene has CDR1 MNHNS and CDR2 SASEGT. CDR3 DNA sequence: TGTGCCAGCAGTGTGGGGGGTCGGGAGCAGTTCTTC. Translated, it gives CASSVGGREQFF.

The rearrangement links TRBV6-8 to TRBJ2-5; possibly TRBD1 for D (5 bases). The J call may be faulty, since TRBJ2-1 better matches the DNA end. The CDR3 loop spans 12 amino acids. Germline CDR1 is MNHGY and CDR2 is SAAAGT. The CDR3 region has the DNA TGTGCCAGCAGTGACAGTTTTGGTGAGCAGTTCTTC. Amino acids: CASSDSFGEQFF.

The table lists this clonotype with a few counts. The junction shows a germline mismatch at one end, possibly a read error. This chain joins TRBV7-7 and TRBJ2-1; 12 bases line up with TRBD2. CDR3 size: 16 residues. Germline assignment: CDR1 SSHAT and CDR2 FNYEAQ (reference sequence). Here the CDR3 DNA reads TGTGCTAGCAGCTTAGATGCTAGCGGGAGGGCGAATGAGCAGTTCTTC. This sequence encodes CASSLDASGRANEQFF.

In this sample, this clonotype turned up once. CDR3 sequence (DNA): TGTGCCATCTCCGGATCTAGCGGGGGGCAAGATACGCAGTATTTT. Its translation: CAISGSSGGQDTQYF. The chain recombines TRBV10-3 with TRBJ2-3; 11 nucleotides align to TRBD2. J lost 5 bases, V lost 8 bases, and 9 bases had no gene match. Looked up from germline, CDR1 is ENHRY and CDR2 is SYGVKD. The CDR3 spans 15 residues.

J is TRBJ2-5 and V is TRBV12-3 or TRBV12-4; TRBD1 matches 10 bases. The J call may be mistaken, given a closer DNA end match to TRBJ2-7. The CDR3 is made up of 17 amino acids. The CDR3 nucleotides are TGTGCCAGCAGTTCCAAGGGACAGGGGTCCGGCAAATACGAGCAGTACTTC. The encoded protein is CASSSKGQGSGKYEQYF.

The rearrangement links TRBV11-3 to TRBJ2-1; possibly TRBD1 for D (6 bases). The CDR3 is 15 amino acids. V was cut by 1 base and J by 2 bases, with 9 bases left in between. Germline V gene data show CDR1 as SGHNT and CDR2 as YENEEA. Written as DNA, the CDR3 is TGTGCCAGCAGCTTAGGTGGGGGCACCTACAATGAGCAGTTCTTC. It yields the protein CASSLGGGTYNEQFF.

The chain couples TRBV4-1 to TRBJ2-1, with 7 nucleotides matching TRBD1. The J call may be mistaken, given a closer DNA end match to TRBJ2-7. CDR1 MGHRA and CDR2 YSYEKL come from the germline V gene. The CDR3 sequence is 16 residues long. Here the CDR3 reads CASSRGWDRPSGEQYF. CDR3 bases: TGCGCCAGCAGCCGAGGTTGGGACAGACCATCAGGCGAGCAGTACTTC.

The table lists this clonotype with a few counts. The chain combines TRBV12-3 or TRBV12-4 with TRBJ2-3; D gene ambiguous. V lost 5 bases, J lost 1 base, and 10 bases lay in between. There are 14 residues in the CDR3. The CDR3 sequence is CASSRRDGTDTQYF. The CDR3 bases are TGTGCCAGCAGTCGGAGAGACGGCACAGATACGCAGTATTTT.

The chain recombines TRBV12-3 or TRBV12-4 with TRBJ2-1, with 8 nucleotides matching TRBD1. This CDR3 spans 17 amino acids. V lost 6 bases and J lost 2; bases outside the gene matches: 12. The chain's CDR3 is CASRLRRRTGTYNEQFF. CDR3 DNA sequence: TGTGCCAGCAGACTGAGAAGGAGGACAGGGACCTACAATGAGCAGTTCTTC.

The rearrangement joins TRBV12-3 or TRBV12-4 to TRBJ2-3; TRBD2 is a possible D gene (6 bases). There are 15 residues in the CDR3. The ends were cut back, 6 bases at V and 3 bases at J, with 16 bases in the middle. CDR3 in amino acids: CASSRWGVGTDTQYF. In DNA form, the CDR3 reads TGTGCCAGCAGCCGATGGGGGGTTGGGACAGATACGCAGTATTTT.

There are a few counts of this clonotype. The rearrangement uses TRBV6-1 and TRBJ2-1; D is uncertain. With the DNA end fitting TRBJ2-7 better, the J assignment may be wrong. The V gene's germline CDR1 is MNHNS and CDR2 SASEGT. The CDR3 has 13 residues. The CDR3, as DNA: TGTGCCAGCACGGACCCGCGTGCCTACGAGCAGTACTTC. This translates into CASTDPRAYEQYF.

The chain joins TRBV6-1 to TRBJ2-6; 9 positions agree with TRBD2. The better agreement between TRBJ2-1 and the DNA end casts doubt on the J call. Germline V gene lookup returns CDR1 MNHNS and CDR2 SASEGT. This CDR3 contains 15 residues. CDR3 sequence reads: CASRTGAGGTYEQFF. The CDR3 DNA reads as TGTGCCAGCAGGACCGGGGCGGGGGGGACCTACGAGCAGTTCTTC.